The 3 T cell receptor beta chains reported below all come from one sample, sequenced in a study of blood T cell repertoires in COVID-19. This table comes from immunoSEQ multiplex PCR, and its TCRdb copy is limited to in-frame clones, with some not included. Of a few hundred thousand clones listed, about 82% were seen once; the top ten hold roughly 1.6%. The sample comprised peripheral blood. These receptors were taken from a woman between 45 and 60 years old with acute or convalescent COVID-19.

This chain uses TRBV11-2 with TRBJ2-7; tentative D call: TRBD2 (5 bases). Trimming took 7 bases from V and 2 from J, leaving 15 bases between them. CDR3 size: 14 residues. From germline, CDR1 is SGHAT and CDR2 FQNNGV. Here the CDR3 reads CASTSAGVPYEQYF. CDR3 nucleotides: TGTGCCAGCACCTCTGCCGGGGTTCCCTACGAGCAGTACTTC.

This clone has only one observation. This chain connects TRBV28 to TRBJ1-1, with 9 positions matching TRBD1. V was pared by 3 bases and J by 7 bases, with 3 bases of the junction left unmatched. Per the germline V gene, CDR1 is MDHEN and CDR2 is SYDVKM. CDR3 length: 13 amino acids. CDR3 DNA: TGTGCCAGCAGTTTCGGGACAGGGCTTGAAGCTTTCTTT. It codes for CASSFGTGLEAFF.

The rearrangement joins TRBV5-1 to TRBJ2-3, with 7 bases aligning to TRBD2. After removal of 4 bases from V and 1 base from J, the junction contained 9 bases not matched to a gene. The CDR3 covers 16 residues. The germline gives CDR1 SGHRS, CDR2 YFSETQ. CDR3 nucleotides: TGCGCCAGCAGCCACCAAACTAGCGCGGGCACAGATACGCAGTATTTT. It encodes CASSHQTSAGTDTQYF.